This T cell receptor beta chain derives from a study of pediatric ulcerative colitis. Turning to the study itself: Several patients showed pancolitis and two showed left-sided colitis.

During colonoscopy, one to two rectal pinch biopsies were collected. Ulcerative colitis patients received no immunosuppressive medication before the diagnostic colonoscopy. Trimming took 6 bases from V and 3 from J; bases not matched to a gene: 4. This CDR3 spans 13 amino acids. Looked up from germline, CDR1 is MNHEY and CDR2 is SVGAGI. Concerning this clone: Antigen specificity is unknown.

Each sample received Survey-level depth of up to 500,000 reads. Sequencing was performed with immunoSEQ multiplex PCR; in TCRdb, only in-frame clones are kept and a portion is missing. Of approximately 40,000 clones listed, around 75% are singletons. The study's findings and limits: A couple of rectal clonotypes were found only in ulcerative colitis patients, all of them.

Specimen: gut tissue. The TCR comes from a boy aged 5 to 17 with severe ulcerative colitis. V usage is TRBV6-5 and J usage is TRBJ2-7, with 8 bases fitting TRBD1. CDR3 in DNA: TGTGCCAGCAGGACCGGGACAGGCTACGAGCAGTACTTC. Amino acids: CASRTGTGYEQYF.